This T cell receptor beta chain was obtained from a study of response to subunit inactivated influenza vaccine. General study points: Authors suggested each seasonal influenza vaccination recruits few new T cells.

There are many counts of this clonotype. Its antigen is unknown. TCRdb re-derived calls from the RT-PCR reads in MiXCR, one entry per CDR3 protein. The table has some 640,000 distinct CDR3 sequences, around 13% seen once. The CDR3 is 16 amino acids. The germline gives CDR1 MNHEY, CDR2 SVGEGT. Trimming took 4 bases from V and 7 from J; bases not matched to a gene: 10. Material: PBMCs from blood, obtained 14 days before vaccination. This chain connects TRBV6-2 or TRBV6-3 to TRBJ2-1, with TRBD2 matching 10 bases. The receptor comes from a man aged 50 to 59 who received an inactivated influenza vaccine. CDR3 in DNA: TGTGCCAGCAGTTCTCGGTCACTAGCGGGATCGAATGAGCAGTTCTTC. Protein sequence: CASSSRSLAGSNEQFF.